The rows below give T cell receptor beta chains drawn from one sample of a study of T cell repertoires in cytomegalovirus infection. These receptors have no known antigen. TCRdb reprocessed the reads via MiXCR and lists one record per CDR3 protein. This table has some 800,000 distinct CDR3 sequences, roughly 33% appearing once. This specimen consisted of cultured CD8+ T cells from PBMCs, obtained from culture after CMV antigen stimulation. These receptors originate from a human donor in good health (CMV status not recorded). Some clones in this sample may be carry-over from other donors' samples. CDR3s include the opening cysteine and the closing phenylalanine or tryptophan. A D gene is named only where the DNA matches it firmly. The size entry is marked missing in some rows and otherwise reads once, few, many or a size class.

j_call | cdr3_length | d_call | clone_size | v_call | cdr3_nt | cdr3_aa
TRBJ2-1 | 17 | - | many | TRBV7-6 | TGTGCCAGCAGCTTAGTTCAGGCTAGCTTTTTTCACAATGAGCAGTTCTTC | CASSLVQASFFHNEQFF
TRBJ1-1 | 15 | - | - | TRBV28 | TGTGCCAGCAGCCCTGCGGGGTTTGTGAACACTGAAGCTTTCTTT | CASSPAGFVNTEAFF
TRBJ2-1 | 15 | - | - | TRBV27 | TGTGCCAGCAGTTCCCCATTGAGGGCATACAATGAGCAGTTCTTC | CASSSPLRAYNEQFF
TRBJ2-5 | 13 | - | - | TRBV6-5 | TGTGCCAGCACTGCAGGGGGGCTAGAGACCCAGTACTTC | CASTAGGLETQYF
TRBJ2-1 | 15 | - | - | TRBV20-1 | TGCAGTGCTAGAGATCGCACTAGCTCCTACAATGAGCAGTTCTTC | CSARDRTSSYNEQFF
TRBJ2-7 | 13 | - | - | TRBV6-1 | TGTGCCAGCAGTAGGGGGATTACCTACGAGCAGTACTTC | CASSRGITYEQYF
TRBJ1-2 | 15 | TRBD1 | few | TRBV4-2 | TGTGCCAGCAGCCAAGACAGGGGGCCCAACTATGGCTACACCTTC | CASSQDRGPNYGYTF
TRBJ1-5 | 14 | - | - | TRBV3-1 | TGTGCCAGCAGCGAGGACCTTAGCAATCAGCCCCAGCATTTT | CASSEDLSNQPQHF
TRBJ1-1 | 16 | - | - | TRBV7-9 | TGTGCCAGCAGCCGGGTAGTGGGCACACCGGACACTGAAGCTTTCTTT | CASSRVVGTPDTEAFF
TRBJ2-4 | 10 | - | - | TRBV2 | TGTGCCAGCAGTGGAGGCATTCAGTACTTC | CASSGGIQYF
TRBJ2-2 | 14 | - | few | TRBV11-2 | TGTGCCAGCAGCCCCTTGGTACGGGGGGGGGAGCTGTTTTTT | CASSPLVRGGELFF
TRBJ2-3 | 16 | TRBD2 | few | TRBV7-9 | TGTGCCAGCAGCTTGCCTAGCGGGGCCGTCACAGATACGCAGTATTTT | CASSLPSGAVTDTQYF
TRBJ2-1 | 15 | - | - | TRBV24-1 | TGTGCCACCAGTGATTTTGGAGACACTTACAATCAGCAGTTCTTC | CATSDFGDTYNQQFF
TRBJ2-5 | 17 | - | few | TRBV7-9 | TGTGCCAGCAGCTTAGGGCTGATCAGGGCGTACCAAGAGACCCAGTACTTC | CASSLGLIRAYQETQYF
TRBJ2-1 | 12 | - | few | TRBV24-1 | TGTGCCACCAGTGGACCGGGCAATGAGCAGTTCTTC | CATSGPGNEQFF
TRBJ1-1 | 12 | - | - | TRBV2 | TGTGCCAGCAGTGACTGGCCCACTGAAGCTTTCTTT | CASSDWPTEAFF
TRBJ2-5 | 15 | TRBD2 | - | TRBV7-6 | TGTGCCAGCAGCCATGGACTAGCCGCCCAAGAGACCCAGTACTTC | CASSHGLAAQETQYF
TRBJ2-2 | 16 | TRBD1 | - | TRBV28 | TGTGCCAGCAGTTCGCGACAGGGCGTCCACACCGGGGAGCTGTTTTTT | CASSSRQGVHTGELFF
TRBJ2-3 | 15 | TRBD2 | - | TRBV7-9 | TGTGCCAGCAGCGATAGCGGGGGGCGCACAGATACGCAGTATTTT | CASSDSGGRTDTQYF
TRBJ2-1 | 14 | TRBD1 | - | TRBV11-2 | TGTGCCAGCAGCCGACGGACAGGGGGCGTTGAGCAGTTCTTC | CASSRRTGGVEQFF
TRBJ1-2 | 13 | - | - | TRBV9 | TGTGCCAGTACGACAGCCCGTAACTATGGCTACACCTTC | CASTTARNYGYTF
TRBJ1-5 | 12 | - | - | TRBV20-1 | TGCAGTGCTAGATACAACAATCAGCCCCAGCATTTT | CSARYNNQPQHF
TRBJ1-2 | 15 | - | many | TRBV7-8 | TGTGCCAGCAGCTTAAGAGACAGCCCCTTCTATGGCTACACCTTC | CASSLRDSPFYGYTF
TRBJ2-1 | 17 | - | - | TRBV7-9 | TGTGCCAGCAGCCACCCGAATGACATTGGGGTCTACAATGAGCAGTTCTTC | CASSHPNDIGVYNEQFF
TRBJ2-1 | 14 | - | once | TRBV7-8 | TGTGCCAACAGCTTAGTGCCAGGGATGAATGAGCAGTTCTTC | CANSLVPGMNEQFF
TRBJ2-5 | 15 | TRBD2 | many | TRBV7-8 | TGTGCCAGCAGCTTGGCGAGCGGGGGTTCGGAGACCCAGTACTTC | CASSLASGGSETQYF